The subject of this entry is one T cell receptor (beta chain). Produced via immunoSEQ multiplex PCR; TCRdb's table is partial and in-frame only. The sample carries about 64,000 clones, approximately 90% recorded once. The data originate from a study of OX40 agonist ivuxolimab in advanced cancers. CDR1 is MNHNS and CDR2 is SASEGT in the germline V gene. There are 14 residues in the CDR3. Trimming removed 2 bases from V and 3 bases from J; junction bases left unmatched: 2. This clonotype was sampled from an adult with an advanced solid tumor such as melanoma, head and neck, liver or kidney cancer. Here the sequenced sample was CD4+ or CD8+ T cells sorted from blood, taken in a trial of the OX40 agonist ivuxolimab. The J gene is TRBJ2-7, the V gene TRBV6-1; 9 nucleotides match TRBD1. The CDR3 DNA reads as TGTGCCAGCAGTGAAACAGGGGGCTACTACGAGCAGTACTTC. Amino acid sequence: CASSETGGYYEQYF.